One sample yielded the 32 T cell receptor beta chains listed below, sequenced in a study of shared clonotypes between healthy human individuals. Data came from immunoSEQ multiplex PCR; TCRdb stores just in-frame clones and leaves some out. Seen here are hundreds of thousands of clones, about 95% observed once, and the top ten hold about 0.11%. The naive CD8 fraction comprised CD45RO-negative cells positively selected for CCR7 and excluded terminally differentiated effector memory CD45RA+ cells. The sequencing sample was made of naive CD8+ T cells sorted from blood. All receptors come from a woman in her thirties in good health.

The chain uses TRBV6-4 and TRBJ2-3; D call uncertain. V was cut by 0 bases and J by 8 bases, with 21 bases left in between. Germline CDR1 MRHNA, CDR2 SNTAGT. The CDR3 length is 17 residues. The CDR3 loop is CASSDSIPSARGVTQYF. In DNA form, the CDR3 reads TGTGCCAGCAGTGACTCGATCCCCTCGGCGCGAGGCGTTACGCAGTATTTT.

Here the CDR3 DNA reads TGCGCCAGCAGCCCAGAGGGTTATAGCAATCAGCCCCAGCATTTT. Translating it yields CASSPEGYSNQPQHF. This sequence joins TRBV4-1 and TRBJ1-5; D unclear. The CDR3 has 15 residues. Germline CDR1 is MGHRA and CDR2 is YSYEKL. V dropped 4 bases and J dropped 0 bases, with 10 bases sitting between them.

This clone was seen just once. The rearrangement uses TRBV27 and TRBJ1-6, with TRBD1 matching 9 bases. CDR3 length equals 14 residues. Germline V CDR1 and CDR2: MNHEY, SMNVEV (reference sequence). Unmatched junction bases numbered 7, after V lost 7 bases and J lost 9 bases. CDR3 coding DNA: TGTGCCAGCAAACAGGGGGCGTTAAGTTCACCCCTCCACTTT. Amino acids: CASKQGALSSPLHF.

The rearrangement joins TRBV27 to TRBJ2-1; 10 bases align to TRBD2. The CDR3 covers 14 residues. Per germline, CDR1 MNHEY and CDR2 SMNVEV (reference sequence). J gave up 9 bases and V 7 bases, and 9 bases lay outside the gene matches. The DNA of the CDR3 is TGTGCCAGCACGAAACTAGCGGGACTCAGTGAGCAGTTCTTC. Residues: CASTKLAGLSEQFF.

In nucleotides, the CDR3 is TGTGCCAGCAGTGATTCCGGGACTAGCTACGAGCAGTACTTC. Amino acids: CASSDSGTSYEQYF. The rearrangement uses TRBV2 and TRBJ2-7; 8 nucleotides align to TRBD2. The V gene end was trimmed by 3 bases and the J gene end by 3 bases; junction bases not matched to a gene: 4. CDR3 size: 14 residues. Per the germline V gene, CDR1 is SNHLY and CDR2 is FYNNEI.

The chain is built from TRBV6-5 and TRBJ1-1; TRBD1 might be the D (6 bases). Per germline, CDR1 MNHEY and CDR2 SVGAGI. The CDR3 is 15 residues long. The V and J ends lost 6 bases and 7 bases respectively, with 21 bases between them. CDR3: CASSSLSSGASEAFF. The CDR3 DNA sequence: TGTGCCAGCAGCTCGCTATCCTCGGGGGCAAGTGAAGCTTTCTTT.

V gene TRBV13 combines with J gene TRBJ2-7, with 10 positions matching TRBD1. CDR3 length: 13 residues. Per germline, CDR1 PRHDT and CDR2 FYEKMQ (reference sequence). The trim removed 4 bases at V and 6 bases at J, leaving 3 bases unmatched. The CDR3 sequence is CASSSGQGGEQYF. CDR3 DNA: TGTGCCAGCAGCTCCGGACAGGGGGGCGAGCAGTACTTC.

The chain joins TRBV2 to TRBJ2-5, with D tentatively TRBD1 (6 bases). Near its end, the DNA agrees better with TRBJ2-7, so the J call may be wrong. Germline values: CDR1 SNHLY, CDR2 FYNNEI. The CDR3 extends over 12 amino acids. DNA of the CDR3: TGTGCCAGCAGTGAGCTAGGGGGCGAGCAGTACTTC. This sequence encodes CASSELGGEQYF.

The rearrangement uses TRBV15 and TRBJ2-1, with 7 bases fitting TRBD1. The junction had 11 bases not matched to a gene; V was cut back by 0 bases and J by 0 bases. Germline CDR1 is LNHNV and CDR2 is YYDKDF (reference sequence). The CDR3 totals 19 residues. CDR3 coding DNA: TGTGCCACCAGCAGAGAACGCCCCGGGACAGCGAGCTCCTACAATGAGCAGTTCTTC. Protein product: CATSRERPGTASSYNEQFF.

The rearrangement uses TRBV4-1 and TRBJ2-7; the D gene is possibly TRBD2 (7 bases). Looked up from germline, CDR1 is MGHRA and CDR2 is YSYEKL. The CDR3 is 13 residues long. V was trimmed by 3 bases and J by 7 bases, leaving 13 bases between them. The CDR3 nucleotides are TGCGCCAGCAGCCAGAGGGGGGGAGAGGAGCAGTACTTC. Its protein is CASSQRGGEEQYF.

The chain recombines TRBV6-5 with TRBJ2-1, with D perhaps TRBD1 or TRBD2 (5 bases each). V lost 2 bases to trimming and J lost 6 bases, with 14 bases between them. The CDR3 is made up of 15 amino acids. Germline lookup yields CDR1 MNHEY and CDR2 SVGAGI. The CDR3 nucleotides read TGTGCCAGCAGTTACCGGGACCAAGGAAGCAATGAGCAGTTCTTC. It specifies CASSYRDQGSNEQFF.

V usage is TRBV28 and J usage is TRBJ1-5; D is unclear. CDR3 length: 14 residues. Trimming pared 5 bases from V and 6 bases from J, leaving 14 bases between. Germline-derived CDR1 and CDR2 are MDHEN and SYDVKM. The CDR3 bases are TGTGCCAGCAGTAACGGGATCGGCAGTCAGCCCCAGCATTTT. It specifies CASSNGIGSQPQHF.

The rearrangement uses TRBV5-8 and TRBJ2-7; the D is unclear. The germline CDR1 and CDR2 sequences are SGHTS and YDEGEE. V lost 3 bases and J lost 2, with 9 bases in between. The CDR3 runs to 13 residues. The CDR3 protein is CASSWPAAYEQYF. As DNA, the CDR3 is TGTGCCAGCAGCTGGCCCGCCGCCTACGAGCAGTACTTC.

The CDR3 loop reads CASSPHLGRLNEKLFF. In DNA form, the CDR3 reads TGTGCCAGCAGTCCTCACCTGGGGAGGCTAAATGAAAAACTGTTTTTT. The rearrangement joins TRBV28 to TRBJ1-4; no clear D. Germline CDR1 reads MDHEN; CDR2 reads SYDVKM. The CDR3 contains 16 residues. V lost 5 bases, J lost 5 bases, and 18 bases lay in between.

Remarks on this clone: Other DNA sequences in the sample encode the same CDR3. This chain joins TRBV20-1 and TRBJ2-7; D is uncertain. CDR3 size: 10 residues. Deletions cut 3 bases from V and 6 bases from J, with 6 bases between. Germline assignment: CDR1 DFQATT and CDR2 SNEGSKA (reference sequence). The DNA for the CDR3 is TGCAGTGCTAGCTCTGGCGAGCAGTACTTC. Protein product: CSASSGEQYF.

This clone was seen only once. The chain couples TRBV6-5 to TRBJ2-1, with 8 positions matching TRBD2. Losses at the gene ends were 4 bases for V and 8 bases for J; bases not matched to a gene: 7. Germline CDR1 and CDR2: MNHEY and SVGAGI. The CDR3 spans 14 residues. CDR3 DNA sequence: TGTGCCAGCAGTTTGGCGGGAGGTAAAGATGAGCAGTTCTTC. This translates into CASSLAGGKDEQFF.

The chain recombines TRBV13 with TRBJ2-5; the match to TRBD2 covers 13 bases. The junction had 4 bases not matched to a gene; V was cut back by 8 bases and J by 4 bases. Germline V gives CDR1 PRHDT, CDR2 FYEKMQ (reference sequence). CDR3 length: 14 amino acids. The CDR3 coding sequence is TGTGCCAGCGGACTAGCGGGAGTAGTAGAGACCCAGTACTTC. It codes for CASGLAGVVETQYF.

The gene calls are TRBV19 and TRBJ2-7; D is unclear. Deletions cut 5 bases from V and 3 bases from J, with 8 bases between. The CDR3 runs 12 residues. Germline V gives CDR1 LNHDA, CDR2 SQIVND (reference sequence). The CDR3 nucleotides read TGTGCCAGTAGTCCAGATTTCTACGAGCAGTACTTC. Its translation is CASSPDFYEQYF.

The chain carries TRBV28 and TRBJ1-2; no clear D. This CDR3 is 14 amino acids long. V gave up 7 bases and J gave up 5 bases, with 17 bases separating them. CDR1 MDHEN and CDR2 SYDVKM come from the germline V gene. CDR3 region: CASMGGEILYGYTF. In DNA form, the CDR3 reads TGTGCCAGCATGGGAGGCGAGATCCTATATGGCTACACCTTC.

This sequence joins TRBV29-1 and TRBJ2-7; D is possibly TRBD2 (5 bases). This CDR3 contains 17 residues. Germline CDR1 and CDR2: SQVTM and ANQGSEA. V was pared by 4 bases and J by 4 bases, with 26 bases between. CDR3 in amino acids: CSVATWTSSLTRYEQYF. DNA for the CDR3: TGCAGCGTTGCGACGTGGACTTCATCACTCACTCGATACGAGCAGTACTTC.

The V gene is TRBV4-1, the J gene TRBJ2-7; TRBD2 aligns across 7 bases. Trimming at V came to 6 bases and at J to 4 bases, leaving 9 bases not matched to a gene. This CDR3 comprises 14 residues. Germline lookup yields CDR1 MGHRA and CDR2 YSYEKL. DNA of the CDR3: TGCGCCAGCAGGGCTATCGGGAGGCCATACGAGCAGTACTTC. Translation: CASRAIGRPYEQYF.

The J gene is TRBJ2-7, the V gene TRBV7-2, with D unclear. The CDR3 runs 14 residues. The V and J ends lost 5 bases and 2 bases respectively, with 13 bases between them. The V gene's germline CDR1 is SGHTA and CDR2 FQGNSA. CDR3 protein: CASSHDEYAYEQYF. CDR3 DNA: TGTGCCAGCAGCCATGACGAATACGCCTACGAGCAGTACTTC.

The J gene is TRBJ2-2, the V gene TRBV27; D gene unclear. The CDR3 totals 13 residues. Per the germline V gene, CDR1 is MNHEY and CDR2 is SMNVEV (reference sequence). V lost 3 bases to trimming and J lost 4 bases, with 6 bases between them. The CDR3, as DNA: TGTGCCAGCAGTTTCCAGACCACCGGGGAGCTGTTTTTT. This sequence encodes CASSFQTTGELFF.

The chain is built from TRBV5-6 and TRBJ2-5; possibly TRBD1 or TRBD2 for D (7 bases each). The J call may be incorrect, as the DNA end agrees better with TRBJ2-7. Germline V gene lookup returns CDR1 SGHDT and CDR2 YYEEEE. The CDR3 has 15 amino acids. CDR3 region: CASSPRGGGPYEQYF. Here the CDR3 DNA reads TGTGCCAGCAGCCCGCGGGGAGGGGGCCCCTACGAGCAGTACTTC.

The genes are TRBV6-1 and TRBJ2-5; D perhaps matches TRBD1 (5 bases). Trimming took 9 bases from V and 2 from J, leaving 19 bases between them. This CDR3 is built from 15 residues. The germline V gene has CDR1 MNHNS and CDR2 SASEGT. The CDR3 bases are TGTGCCAGTACCGAAAATGGGGCCTGGCAAGAGACCCAGTACTTC. Encoded protein: CASTENGAWQETQYF.

The chain is built from TRBV11-2 and TRBJ2-3, with 14 nucleotides matching TRBD2. V dropped 4 bases and J dropped 6; count of bases not matched to a gene: 15. CDR1 SGHAT and CDR2 FQNNGV come from the germline V gene. The CDR3 is made up of 19 amino acids. CDR3 loop: CASSSGTSGGVGLWDTQYF. CDR3 sequence (DNA): TGTGCCAGCAGCTCCGGGACTAGCGGGGGAGTGGGGTTGTGGGATACGCAGTATTTT.

CDR3 loop: CASSETPQGGNQPQHF. CDR3 nucleotides: TGTGCCAGCAGTGAAACCCCGCAGGGTGGCAATCAGCCCCAGCATTTT. The chain joins TRBV6-1 to TRBJ1-5; weak D call: TRBD1 (5 bases). Trimming stripped 2 bases from V and 2 bases from J, with 13 bases between. Germline V gene data show CDR1 as MNHNS and CDR2 as SASEGT. This CDR3 region has 16 residues.

This chain uses TRBV19 with TRBJ2-2; no clear D. Trimming removed 9 bases at V and 3 bases at J, with 17 bases between. Germline assignment: CDR1 LNHDA and CDR2 SQIVND (reference sequence). The CDR3 extends over 15 amino acids. The CDR3 protein is CASHRLQSDTGELFF. The CDR3 region has the DNA TGTGCCAGCCATCGATTACAGTCCGACACCGGGGAGCTGTTTTTT.

This clone was recorded only once. Other DNA sequences of this sample code for an identical CDR3. CDR3 in amino acids: CASSYSEGRTEAFF. The CDR3, as DNA: TGTGCCAGCAGTTACTCAGAGGGCCGCACTGAAGCTTTCTTT. V and J are TRBV6-5 and TRBJ1-1, with D hard to call. CDR3 length: 14 amino acids. Germline loops: CDR1 MNHEY, CDR2 SVGAGI. Deletions cut 0 bases from V and 4 bases from J, with 9 bases between.

V gene TRBV19 combines with J gene TRBJ1-5; unclear D gene. The CDR3 runs to 16 residues. CDR1 and CDR2 from the germline V gene are LNHDA and SQIVND (reference sequence). The V and J ends lost 7 bases and 5 bases respectively, with 21 bases between them. The CDR3 here is CASNSWGDPGDQPQHF. The CDR3 coding sequence is TGTGCCAGTAACAGTTGGGGAGACCCCGGGGATCAGCCCCAGCATTTT.

With respect to this clone: The sample contains more than one DNA sequence encoding this CDR3. This sequence joins TRBV5-1 and TRBJ1-2, with TRBD1 matching 7 bases. The CDR3 is 16 residues long. J was trimmed by 5 bases and V by 0 bases; bases with no gene match: 10. Per germline, CDR1 SGHRS and CDR2 YFSETQ. CDR3 protein: CASSLVGTVIGYGYTF. The CDR3 DNA is TGCGCCAGCAGCTTGGTAGGGACAGTAATCGGTTATGGCTACACCTTC. The entire variable domain, with the rest obtained from reference TRBV5-1 and TRBJ1-2, is as follows: KAGVTQTPRYLIKTRGQQVTLSCSPISGHRSVSWYQQTPGQGLQFLFEYFSETQRNKGNFPGRFSGRQFSNSRSEMNVSTLELGDSALYLCASSLVGTVIGYGYTFGSGTRLTVV.

CDR3: CASSLAGQTYEQYF. The CDR3 region has the DNA TGCGCCAGCAGCTTGGCGGGACAGACCTACGAGCAGTACTTC. The chain uses TRBV5-1 and TRBJ2-7, with 7 bases lining up with TRBD1. Germline V CDR1 and CDR2: SGHRS, YFSETQ. Losses at the gene ends were 0 bases for V and 2 bases for J; bases not matched to a gene: 2. The CDR3 has 14 amino acids.